The 31 T cell receptor beta chains below all came from one sample that was sequenced in a study of identifying expanded T cells in peripheral blood. The method was immunoSEQ multiplex PCR; TCRdb's version includes in-frame clones alone and lacks a portion of them. The sample holds 100,000 to 150,000 clones, around four fifths seen once. Specimen: blood. The receptors originated from a person aged 18-69 years in good health.

The chain has TRBV15 and TRBJ2-7; no firm D call. This CDR3 contains 16 residues. The ends were cut back, 1 base at V and 0 bases at J, with 13 bases in the middle. CDR1 is LNHNV, CDR2 YYDKDF, per germline (reference sequence). The CDR3 DNA reads as TGTGCCACCAGCAGAGGAAGTTGGAGCAGCTCCTACGAGCAGTACTTC. Its protein is CATSRGSWSSSYEQYF. Drawing the rest from reference TRBV15 and TRBJ2-7, the complete variable domain is DAMVIQNPRYQVTQFGKPVTLSCSQTLNHNVMYWYQQKSSQAPKLLFHYYDKDFNNEADTPDNFQSRRPNTSFCFLDIRSPGLGDTAMYLCATSRGSWSSSYEQYFGPGTRLTVT.

The sample holds one count of this clone. V is TRBV12-2 and J is TRBJ2-7. TRBV12-2 is labeled a pseudogene. The CDR3 covers 19 residues. The CDR3 region has the DNA TGTGCAAGTCGGATTCGGGACGGAACAAACCATAGGAGCTCCTACGAGCAGTACTTC. Translating gives CASRIRDGTNHRSSYEQYF.

V gene TRBV25-1 combines with J gene TRBJ2-2, with 8 nucleotides matching TRBD2. Trimming at V came to 6 bases and at J to 2 bases, leaving 8 bases not matched to a gene. The CDR3 is 16 amino acids. CDR1 is MGHDK and CDR2 is SYGVNS in the germline V gene. The CDR3 nucleotides read TGTGCCAGCAGCCACCTCGGGGGGGCCAACACCGGGGAGCTGTTTTTT. This encodes CASSHLGGANTGELFF.

This chain joins TRBV5-1 and TRBJ2-5, with no clear D. The germline gives CDR1 SGHRS, CDR2 YFSETQ. The V gene lost 6 bases and the J gene lost 2 bases, with 11 bases spanning the gap. The CDR3 is 13 amino acids. The CDR3 DNA reads as TGCGCCAGCAAGGAGCCCCCTCAAGAGACCCAGTACTTC. It translates to CASKEPPQETQYF.

V and J are TRBV7-6 and TRBJ2-1; tentative D call: TRBD1 (6 bases). Looked up from germline, CDR1 is SGHVS and CDR2 is FNYEAQ. V was shortened by 2 bases and J by 7 bases, with 9 bases between the two germline ends. CDR3 size: 13 residues. The CDR3 loop is CASSLTGMNEQFF. Written as DNA, the CDR3 is TGTGCCAGCAGCTTAACAGGGATGAATGAGCAGTTCTTC. The complete variable domain, with remaining parts taken from reference TRBV7-6 and TRBJ2-1, reads GAGVSQSPRYKVTKRGQDVALRCDPISGHVSLYWYRQALGQGPEFLTYFNYEAQQDKSGLPNDRFSAERPEGSISTLTIQRTEQRDSAMYRCASSLTGMNEQFFGPGTRLTVL.

A few counts support this clone. This sequence joins TRBV6-5 and TRBJ1-2; 10 bases align to TRBD1. The J segment lost 9 bases and the V segment lost 4 bases, leaving 5 bases of the junction unmatched. The CDR3 loop spans 13 amino acids. The germline gives CDR1 MNHEY, CDR2 SVGAGI. The CDR3 bases are TGTGCCAGCAGTTCCTGGGACAGGGGATGCTACACCTTC. Translating it yields CASSSWDRGCYTF.

This clone was found many times. V is TRBV19 and J is TRBJ2-1; TRBD2 aligns across 13 bases. The CDR3 is 15 amino acids. Germline trimming cut 9 bases from V and 7 bases from J; bases unmatched to any gene: 9. Germline loops: CDR1 LNHDA, CDR2 SQIVND (reference sequence). The CDR3 here is CASRELAGGPNEQFF. In DNA, the CDR3 is TGTGCCAGCAGGGAACTAGCGGGGGGGCCAAATGAGCAGTTCTTC.

This rearrangement joins TRBV18 to TRBJ1-6; D remains ambiguous. Germline V gene data show CDR1 as KGHSH and CDR2 as LQKENI. The CDR3 has 13 amino acids. The V gene lost 3 bases and the J gene lost 4 bases, with 4 bases spanning the gap. The CDR3 nucleotides are TGTGCCAGCTCACCGTCTTATAATTCACCCCTCCACTTT. Translating it yields CASSPSYNSPLHF.

V and J are TRBV5-1 and TRBJ1-2; TRBD1 aligns across 10 bases. The CDR3 contains 15 residues. The V gene end was trimmed by 3 bases and the J gene end by 3 bases; junction bases not matched to a gene: 5. The germline V gene has CDR1 SGHRS and CDR2 YFSETQ. The DNA of the CDR3 is TGCGCCAGCAGCTACACGGGGACAGGGGACTATGGCTACACCTTC. Translated: CASSYTGTGDYGYTF.

In this sample, this clone turned up once. The CDR3 loop is CASSPTGDRNSPLHF. CDR3 nucleotide sequence: TGTGCCAGCAGCCCGACAGGGGATCGGAATTCACCCCTCCACTTT. This chain links TRBV11-3 with TRBJ1-6; 8 bases line up with TRBD1. J was trimmed by 7 bases and V by 5 bases; bases with no gene match: 7. Germline-derived CDR1 and CDR2 are SGHNT and YENEEA. The CDR3 loop spans 15 amino acids.

This clone was seen at least ten times. The chain employs TRBV2 and TRBJ2-2; the D gene is possibly TRBD1 (5 bases). CDR1 and CDR2 from the germline V gene are SNHLY and FYNNEI. The V end was cut by 6 bases, the J end by 1 base, with 12 bases between. The CDR3 length is 15 residues. The CDR3 DNA follows: TGTGCCAGCAGCTTTACAGGCCTGAACACCGGGGAGCTGTTTTTT. Its translation is CASSFTGLNTGELFF.

The rearrangement joins TRBV19 to TRBJ1-1; 7 positions match TRBD1. The CDR3 has 13 residues. CDR1 and CDR2 (germline): LNHDA, SQIVND (reference sequence). Losses at the gene ends were 8 bases for V and 4 bases for J; bases not matched to a gene: 7. The CDR3 sequence: CASQDRVGTEAFF. The CDR3 DNA sequence: TGTGCCAGTCAAGACAGGGTTGGCACTGAAGCTTTCTTT.

The V and J genes are TRBV7-2 and TRBJ1-2, with D uncertain. The germline CDR1 and CDR2 sequences are SGHTA and FQGNSA. V shed 3 bases and J shed 5 bases, with 13 bases lying between them. CDR3 length: 14 residues. CDR3 sequence: CASSFYLSEYGYTF. The CDR3 DNA reads as TGTGCCAGCAGCTTTTATCTGTCGGAGTATGGCTACACCTTC.

As regards this clone: At one end, the junction sequence differs from germline, possibly due to a read error. This rearrangement joins TRBV29-1 to TRBJ1-2; D is unclear. There are 12 residues in the CDR3. CDR1 and CDR2 (germline): SQVTM, ANQGSEA. The CDR3 DNA reads as TGCAGCGTTGAAGAAGGCAGGTATAAGCCTTCCTTC. Translation gives CSVEEGRYKPSF.

The chain links TRBV19 to TRBJ2-5, with 8 bases that match TRBD2. Germline V gives CDR1 LNHDA, CDR2 SQIVND (reference sequence). The CDR3 sequence is 15 residues long. The V gene end was trimmed by 4 bases and the J gene end by 4 bases; junction bases not matched to a gene: 8. This chain's CDR3 is CASSTGTSRAETQYF. The DNA of the CDR3 is TGTGCCAGTAGTACGGGGACTAGTCGGGCAGAGACCCAGTACTTC. Full variable domain (missing parts from reference TRBV19 and TRBJ2-5): DGGITQSPKYLFRKEGQNVTLSCEQNLNHDAMYWYRQDPGQGLRLIYYSQIVNDFQKGDIAEGYSVSREKKESFPLTVTSAQKNPTAFYLCASSTGTSRAETQYFGPGTRLLVL.

J is TRBJ1-5 and V is TRBV7-2; D is ambiguous. V gave up 0 bases and J gave up 3 bases, with 9 bases separating them. This CDR3 spans 15 amino acids. Germline V gives CDR1 SGHTA, CDR2 FQGNSA. CDR3 coding DNA: TGTGCCAGCAGCTTAGCGCGGGGTAACAATCAGCCCCAGCATTTT. Its translation: CASSLARGNNQPQHF.

This clone ranks as medium-sized (0.01 to 0.1%). V and J are TRBV14 and TRBJ1-2; D possibly corresponds to TRBD1 (6 bases). Germline loops: CDR1 SGHDN, CDR2 FVKESK. This CDR3 has 13 residues. The V end lost 5 bases, the J end lost 3 bases, and 10 bases lay between the germline ends. CDR3 coding DNA: TGTGCCAGCAGCTCGTACAGGGACTATGGCTACACCTTC. Amino acid sequence: CASSSYRDYGYTF.

The rearrangement links TRBV7-8 to TRBJ2-5, with D possibly matching TRBD1 (6 bases). This CDR3 contains 13 residues. V lost 3 bases, J lost 5 bases, and 10 bases lay in between. Germline V gene data show CDR1 as SGHVS and CDR2 as FQNEAQ. The CDR3 loop is CASSLAGVETQYF. CDR3 bases: TGTGCCAGCAGCTTGGCAGGGGTTGAGACCCAGTACTTC.

The CDR3 region has the DNA TGTGCCTGGAGTGTAAGGGTTGCCTATGGCTACACCTTC. This codes for CAWSVRVAYGYTF. The J gene is TRBJ1-2, the V gene TRBV30; D is undetermined. V was pared by 0 bases and J by 4 bases, with 9 bases between. The CDR3 has 13 amino acids. Germline V gene lookup returns CDR1 GTSNPN and CDR2 SVGIG (reference sequence).

The V call is TRBV2, the J call TRBJ2-7, with TRBD1 identical over 7 bases. The CDR3 runs to 13 residues. Trimming cost V 10 bases and J 6 bases; bases outside gene matches: 12. The V gene's germline CDR1 is SNHLY and CDR2 FYNNEI. The CDR3 bases are TGTGCCACCCGGTCCACAGGGGCCGGCGAGCAGTACTTC. Translating it yields CATRSTGAGEQYF.

This chain links TRBV14 with TRBJ2-5; D remains unclear. The CDR3 consists of 14 residues. Trimming stripped 6 bases from V and 1 base from J, with 12 bases between. In germline, CDR1 is SGHDN, CDR2 FVKESK. The CDR3 loop reads CASSPFWLQETQYF. CDR3 nucleotide sequence: TGTGCCAGCAGTCCCTTCTGGCTCCAAGAGACCCAGTACTTC.

The J gene is TRBJ2-5, the V gene TRBV18; TRBD2 matches at 9 bases. The V and J ends lost 2 bases and 2 bases, in that order; junction bases with no gene match: 9. Per the germline V gene, CDR1 is KGHSH and CDR2 is LQKENI. This CDR3 has 17 residues. Written as DNA, the CDR3 is TGTGCCAGCTCACCATTCAGCGGGGGGAATAGTCAAGAGACCCAGTACTTC. This codes for CASSPFSGGNSQETQYF.

The chain recombines TRBV11-2 with TRBJ1-6, with a tentative D call TRBD1 (5 bases). V lost 5 bases to trimming and J lost 10 bases, with 21 bases between them. CDR3 length: 16 residues. Germline CDR1 and CDR2: SGHAT and FQNNGV. CDR3 sequence: CASSPQPGGAGSPLHF. The CDR3 DNA sequence: TGTGCCAGCAGCCCCCAACCGGGGGGAGCGGGGTCACCCCTCCACTTT.

The chain uses TRBV7-7 and TRBJ2-5, with TRBD2 as a possible D gene (5 bases). V dropped 0 bases and J dropped 1 base, with 12 bases sitting between them. Per germline, CDR1 SSHAT and CDR2 FNYEAQ (reference sequence). The CDR3 consists of 16 residues. CDR3 residues: CASSLALASSQETQYF. The CDR3 coding sequence is TGTGCCAGCAGCTTAGCATTGGCTAGCTCCCAAGAGACCCAGTACTTC.

This clone was recorded a few times. The chain carries TRBV7-2 and TRBJ2-1; no reliable D call. With 1 base removed from V and 7 bases from J, the gap between germline ends came to 11 bases. The CDR3 loop spans 14 amino acids. Germline CDR1 SGHTA, CDR2 FQGNSA. CDR3 sequence reads: CASSLGGSGNEQFF. The CDR3 DNA follows: TGTGCCAGCAGCTTAGGGGGTTCAGGAAATGAGCAGTTCTTC.

The chain recombines TRBV18 with TRBJ1-1; D remains ambiguous. The V gene's germline CDR1 is KGHSH and CDR2 LQKENI. V dropped 3 bases and J dropped 8 bases, with 10 bases sitting between them. The CDR3 extends over 12 amino acids. The CDR3 protein is CASSPRGWEAFF. The CDR3 coding sequence is TGTGCCAGCTCACCCCGGGGTTGGGAAGCTTTCTTT.

The chain carries TRBV4-3 and TRBJ1-4; D perhaps matches TRBD1 (6 bases). This CDR3 is 16 amino acids long. Germline V lookup: CDR1 LGHNA, CDR2 YSLEER. The V gene lost 1 base and the J gene lost 3 bases, with 12 bases spanning the gap. Here the CDR3 reads CASSQVRGQPNEKLFF. The DNA of the CDR3 is TGCGCCAGCAGCCAAGTCCGCGGACAGCCTAATGAAAAACTGTTTTTT.

This clone has more than one count but fewer than ten. This chain uses TRBV27 with TRBJ1-1; no firm D call. The CDR3 length is 16 residues. Trimming removed 3 bases at V and 5 bases at J, with 19 bases between. From germline, CDR1 is MNHEY and CDR2 SMNVEV (reference sequence). This CDR3 is CASSFVFPGARTEAFF. The CDR3 DNA reads as TGTGCCAGCAGTTTTGTTTTTCCGGGTGCCCGGACTGAAGCTTTCTTT.

The V and J genes are TRBV7-2 and TRBJ2-7, with 8 bases lining up with TRBD1. The V segment lost 3 bases and the J segment 6 bases; nucleotides outside the gene matches: 7. This CDR3 region has 14 residues. Germline V gene sequence: CDR1 SGHTA, CDR2 FQGNSA. The CDR3 DNA reads TGTGCCAGCAGCTTTTTCGACAGGGGCTCCGAGCAGTACTTC. This codes for CASSFFDRGSEQYF.

The chain carries TRBV6-6 and TRBJ1-2; 8 nucleotides match TRBD1. Trimming cost V 2 bases and J 2 bases; bases outside gene matches: 1. The CDR3 runs 14 residues. Germline V gene data show CDR1 as MNHNY and CDR2 as SVGAGI (reference sequence). The CDR3 DNA is TGTGCCAGCAGTTACCCAGGGGGCAACTATGGCTACACCTTC. Amino acids: CASSYPGGNYGYTF.

The V call is TRBV7-2, the J call TRBJ2-4, with TRBD1 as a possible D gene (6 bases). Germline V lookup: CDR1 SGHTA, CDR2 FQGNSA. V lost 1 base and J 15 bases, leaving 25 bases between the germline ends. This CDR3 is built from 16 residues. CDR3 DNA: TGTGCCAGCAGCTTAGGAGGCCGGACAGTAAAAACACGGGCGTACTTC. This codes for CASSLGGRTVKTRAYF.